This paragraph reports one TCR beta chain. Its binding antigen is unknown. No much larger clone exists at a distance of one base, and base qualities are not known. Amplification of TCR beta CDR3 regions was carried out from RNA transcripts. A first-round RT-PCR of the TCR CDR3 used the HTBI primer set with the Qiagen OneStep RT-PCR kit. Libraries were constructed in a second round of multiplex PCR, after which size selection and purification were carried out. Libraries were sequenced paired-end with 100 bp reads on an Illumina HiSeq2000. On the authors' methods: SOAPnuke was used to process the raw data, throwing out any read that contained adapters or uncalled bases, had a mean Phred below 15, or lacked an exact constant-primer or identifier match. COPE v1.2.5 was used to merge the high-quality paired reads, and each unique nucleotide sequence was defined as a clonotype. Clonotypes were aligned to IMGT TRBV, TRBD and TRBJ reference segments using MiTCR v1.1. The analysis was restricted to V-J combinations with a frequency above 0.0001, which together covered over 99% of the repertoires. The TCS score was defined as the ratio of F50 (clonal expansion) to E x V (chaos), calculated using BLOSUM62-based TCRdist between CDR3 peptides within each V-J. Welch's t-statistics and random forest reduced roughly 540 V-J features to 13, which were used in a naive Bayes classifier (R e1071). Thyroid-blood repertoire similarity was quantified with the Morisita-Horn index. Using fastp trimming at Q25 and MiXCR clonotype assembly, TCRdb reanalyzed the public sequencing data and kept in-frame beta chains. Every distinct CDR3 protein forms one entry, paired with its most common genes and DNA. The V and J calls come from TCRdb's annotation, not from the publication. The table for this sample lists roughly 61,000 distinct CDR3 sequences; around 50% of them were counted only once. More than 3% of the sample lies in the top ten.

The record originates from a study of T cells in Graves' hyperthyroidism and ophthalmopathy (dated by TCRdb to about 2019). Regarding the research as a whole: Peripheral blood was sampled at the time of initial diagnosis, prior to any treatment. The study also compared thyroid tissue and blood T-cell repertoires from over 5 Graves' hyperthyroidism patients. According to the paper, TCR Vbeta CDR3 sequencing was carried out on more than 120 peripheral blood samples, which came from 40 to 45 ophthalmopathy, around 75 hyperthyroidism and approximately 17 progressor patients. The roughly 91 discovery patients were randomly divided into training and test sets at a 7:3 ratio. Following sampling, methimazole starting at 30 mg daily was given to hyperthyroidism patients, and high-dose intravenous methylprednisolone was given to ophthalmopathy patients. TCR V-J signatures able to tell the groups apart were searched for in a discovery cohort of 95 or so patients, of whom over 40 had Graves' ophthalmopathy and around 58 had stable Graves' hyperthyroidism. Prospective prediction of ophthalmopathy was tested in an independent validation cohort consisting of 18 to 20 hyperthyroidism patients and more than 15 patients who later progressed to ophthalmopathy.

Ophthalmopathy patients had moderately to severely active disease, Clinical Activity Score of at least 3, NOSPECS grade of at least 4, and duration under 3 months. Patients with uncontrolled infections, other autoimmune diseases, pregnancy or lactation were excluded. Diagnoses were established on the basis of clinical symptoms, serum thyroxine and TRAb, thyroid ultrasound, and orbital computed tomography. Ficoll-Paque density gradient centrifugation was used to isolate PBMCs from approximately 11 ml of fresh peripheral blood. Total RNA was extracted using Trizol reagent, and RNA quality was assessed on an Agilent 2100 Bioanalyzer. The CDR3 has 12 amino acids, counting the end cysteine and phenylalanine. The CDR3 DNA has 36 bases and is translated from base 1. V is cut back by 0 bases and J by 16 bases, with 7 bases in the junction unmatched. Sequences SGDLS (CDR1) and YYNGEE (CDR2) are obtained from the germline V gene.

General conclusions and limits of the study: No statistical method was used to fix the sample size in advance, and group allocation was not hidden from the investigators. In validation, the model predicted progression to ophthalmopathy with around 71% sensitivity and 72% to 75% specificity, a median of approximately 6.7 months before onset. A model built on a 13 V-J signature distinguished ophthalmopathy from stable hyperthyroidism, reaching about 88% sensitivity and under 84% specificity in cross-validation and 80%/75% in testing. Most expanded thyroid clonotypes (frequency above 0.001) were also detected in blood, a finding suggesting that blood repertoires may reflect thyroid immune responses.

The sequenced sample was blood. The clonotype originates from a woman aged 55 to 70 with Graves' ophthalmopathy. The chain was built from TRBV9 and TRBJ2-1; 7 junctional bases match TRBD1. The CDR3: CASSVGDSASFF. The bases are TGTGCCAGCAGCGTAGGGGACAGCGCCAGCTTCTTC. Joined to the reference TRBV9 and TRBJ2-1 proteins, this CDR3 gives the full variable domain: DSGVTQTPKHLITATGQRVTLRCSPRSGDLSVYWYQQSLDQGLQFLIQYYNGEERAKGNILERFSAQQFPDLHSELNLSSLELGDSALYFCASSVGDSASFFGPGTRLTVL.